Listed here are 15 T cell receptor beta chains from one sample, sequenced in a study of regulatory T cells in long-lasting Graves disease. Time point reported: persistent/refractory GD, antithyroid drugs over 5 years with positive TRAb. PBMC-extracted RNA yielded the TCR library. Arm-PCR of CDR3 regions and iRepertoire HTBI primers were used to build TCR beta libraries. Each CDR3 protein gets one entry after TCRdb re-called the multiplex PCR reads with MiXCR. The sample records about 430,000 distinct CDR3 sequences, around 20% being singletons. Sequenced here: peripheral blood mononuclear cells (PBMCs), sampled when the disease was refractory, from a patient treated with antithyroid drugs. The receptors were sampled from a female donor with Graves disease.

Concerning this clonotype itself: An end of the junction does not agree with germline; a read error may underlie this. This chain joins TRBV19 and TRBJ2-5, with 7 positions matching TRBD2. In germline, CDR1 is LNHDA, CDR2 SQIVND (reference sequence). The CDR3 contains 15 residues. CDR3 residues: CASSPISSGGETQCF. CDR3 bases: TGTGCCAGTAGTCCAATTTCGTCGGGAGGAGAGACCCAGTGCTTC.

This clonotype was counted at least ten times. The CDR3 DNA follows: TGTGCCTTGGGCCGCGGGCAGGTCTATGGCTACACCTTC. Its translation: CALGRGQVYGYTF. The chain joins TRBV7-2 to TRBJ1-2; the D is unclear. The CDR3 totals 13 residues. The V end lost 11 bases, the J end lost 4 bases, and 17 bases lay between the germline ends. The germline gives CDR1 SGHTA, CDR2 FQGNSA.

This clonotype was observed many times. V and J are TRBV28 and TRBJ1-2, with D tentatively TRBD1 (6 bases). Germline V lookup: CDR1 MDHEN, CDR2 SYDVKM. The germline V and J ends were trimmed by 7 bases and 3 bases, with 18 bases remaining between them. The CDR3 runs 15 residues. The CDR3 region is CASTRGDNADYGYTF. CDR3 in DNA: TGTGCCAGCACAAGGGGGGACAACGCGGACTATGGCTACACCTTC.

Turning to this clonotype: Lacking the conserved final phenylalanine or tryptophan, this CDR3 likely reflects a read error. V usage is TRBV19 and J usage is TRBJ2-5; 10 bases align to TRBD1. Germline-derived CDR1 and CDR2 are LNHDA and SQIVND (reference sequence). The ends lost 5 bases at V and 3 bases at J; junction bases unmatched: 3. This CDR3 is built from 14 residues. CDR3 DNA: TGTGCCAGTAGTTGGACAGGGGGTAAAGAGACCCAGTACTCC. Translated: CASSWTGGKETQYS.

This clonotype showed up many times. This CDR3 reads CASSDETSMTGELFF. The DNA of the CDR3 is TGTGCCAGCAGTGACGAGACTAGCATGACCGGGGAGCTGTTTTTT. V usage is TRBV2 and J usage is TRBJ2-2; 7 nucleotides match TRBD2. Germline CDR1 and CDR2: SNHLY and FYNNEI. The CDR3 extends over 15 amino acids. The trim removed 3 bases at V and 5 bases at J, leaving 6 bases unmatched.

DNA for the CDR3: TGCGCCAGCAGCTCGGGACTAGCGGGAACTCAAGAGACCCAGTACTTC. Amino acids: CASSSGLAGTQETQYF. The chain couples TRBV5-1 to TRBJ2-5, with 13 bases that match TRBD2. Germline lookup yields CDR1 SGHRS and CDR2 YFSETQ. Losses at the gene ends were 3 bases for V and 2 bases for J; bases not matched to a gene: 4. This CDR3 has 16 residues.

In this sample, this clonotype turned up once. The likely explanation is a read error, given a far larger clone one base away. The V call is TRBV6-2 or TRBV6-3, the J call TRBJ2-5, with a tentative D call TRBD1 (6 bases). With 2 bases removed from V and 1 base from J, the gap between germline ends came to 14 bases. There are 16 residues in the CDR3. Germline CDR1 reads MNHEY; CDR2 reads SVGEGT. The CDR3 bases are TGTGCCAGCAGTTACCCCGTGGGACACGTCCAAGAGACCCAGTACTTC. Translated: CASSYPVGHVQETQYF.

In this sample, this clonotype turned up many times. The chain uses TRBV29-1 and TRBJ1-1; D unresolved. Trimming took off 6 bases at V and 4 bases at J, with 6 bases between the two ends. This CDR3 has 10 amino acids. The germline V gene encodes CDR1 SQVTM and CDR2 ANQGSEA. CDR3 DNA: TGCAGCGTGGAGGTCACTGAAGCTTTCTTT. Protein: CSVEVTEAFF.

In its sample, this clonotype was seen many times. The gene calls are TRBV11-3 and TRBJ2-2, with D unclear. The CDR3 length is 14 residues. Deletions cut 4 bases from V and 0 bases from J, with 6 bases between. Germline V gives CDR1 SGHNT, CDR2 YENEEA. The CDR3 DNA reads as TGTGCCAGCAGCTCCACTTCGAACACCGGGGAGCTGTTTTTT. Amino acid sequence: CASSSTSNTGELFF.

The table lists this clonotype with a few counts. The chain links TRBV6-1 to TRBJ1-1, with D hard to call. V was shortened by 8 bases and J by 10 bases, with 11 bases between the two germline ends. Germline V lookup: CDR1 MNHNS, CDR2 SASEGT. The CDR3 sequence is 10 residues long. As DNA, the CDR3 is TGTGCCAGCGGCCCACTGGGAGCTTTCTTT. This sequence encodes CASGPLGAFF.

The chain recombines TRBV10-3 with TRBJ1-6; no reliable D call. Looked up from germline, CDR1 is ENHRY and CDR2 is SYGVKD. With 8 bases removed from V and 13 bases from J, the gap between germline ends came to 12 bases. The CDR3 consists of 11 residues. CDR3 bases: TGTGCCATCCGGGAGGCCGGTCCCCTCCACTTT. Protein product: CAIREAGPLHF.

On this clonotype itself: A much larger clonotype is one base distant, so this may be a read error. For the CDR3, the DNA is TGCGCCGGCAGCTTGCGGGCTAGCGGGAGAAAGGGGAACACCGGGGAGCTGTTTTTT. This encodes CAGSLRASGRKGNTGELFF. J is TRBJ2-2 and V is TRBV5-1, with 10 bases identical to TRBD2. Germline V gives CDR1 SGHRS, CDR2 YFSETQ. This CDR3 contains 19 residues.

This clonotype was observed a handful of times. V is TRBV4-1 and J is TRBJ2-5, with no clear D. Trimming took off 4 bases at V and 1 base at J, with 13 bases between the two ends. Germline lookup yields CDR1 MGHRA and CDR2 YSYEKL. The CDR3 is 15 residues long. CDR3 coding DNA: TGCGCCAGCAGCCCCGCGGCGGTAATCCAAGAGACCCAGTACTTC. This codes for CASSPAAVIQETQYF.

This clonotype turned up a few times. The chain carries TRBV28 and TRBJ2-7, with TRBD1 identical over 7 bases. The germline gives CDR1 MDHEN, CDR2 SYDVKM. The CDR3 is 18 amino acids. V trimming: 2 bases; J trimming: 4 bases; junction bases outside the gene matches: 17. CDR3 sequence (DNA): TGTGCCAGCAGTTTAAGGTGGACAGGAGGTTTTTCTCCATACGAGCAGTACTTC. It encodes CASSLRWTGGFSPYEQYF.

This clonotype was observed at least ten times. The chain recombines TRBV28 with TRBJ2-5; 10 positions agree with TRBD2. The CDR3 has 16 amino acids. The germline V gene encodes CDR1 MDHEN and CDR2 SYDVKM. Trimming took 3 bases from V and 5 from J; bases not matched to a gene: 9. The DNA of the CDR3 is TGTGCCAGCAGTTTTCTAGCGGGAGAGGGTACGGAGACCCAGTACTTC. Residues: CASSFLAGEGTETQYF.